Listed here are 32 T cell receptor beta chains from one sample, sequenced in a study of regulatory T cells in long-lasting Graves disease (dated by TCRdb to about 2021). The time point label on this specimen signifies: newly diagnosed GD, antithyroid drugs for less than 3 months. For both TCR sequencing and RNA sequencing, RNA was extracted from PBMCs using TRIzol. Libraries came from multiplex PCR. Instrument on record: Illumina HiSeq 4000. CDR3 regions were amplified by Arm-PCR with iRepertoire HTBI primers to construct TCR beta libraries. TCRdb cleaned the public reads at Q25 with fastp, built clones with MiXCR and kept in-frame beta chains. Merged by CDR3 protein, the rows form single entries marked with the most common genes and DNA. The sample data list roughly 350,000 distinct CDR3 sequences, and under 20% of these were observed just once. The ten biggest clones cover 20% of the sample. This same sample was also part of a study on T cells in Graves' hyperthyroidism and ophthalmopathy.

The input for sequencing was peripheral blood mononuclear cells (PBMCs), taken at new diagnosis, from a patient treated with antithyroid drugs. The receptors stem from a woman under 30 with Graves disease. Donor details come from another sample of the same person, matched by shared clones.

This clonotype has at least ten counts. This chain joins TRBV3-1 and TRBJ1-6; TRBD1 agrees at 7 bases. This CDR3 has 15 amino acids. V lost 8 bases and J lost 9; bases outside the gene matches: 13. Looked up from germline, CDR1 is LGHDT and CDR2 is YNNKEL (reference sequence). Here the CDR3 reads CASGYGTGAGSPLHF. The CDR3 DNA reads as TGTGCCAGCGGCTACGGTACAGGGGCGGGTTCACCCCTCCACTTT.

This clonotype has at least ten counts. V usage is TRBV2 and J usage is TRBJ1-1, with a weak D call TRBD1 (5 bases). Germline CDR1 SNHLY, CDR2 FYNNEI. This CDR3 is 13 amino acids long. The V end was cut by 2 bases, the J end by 5 bases, with 9 bases between. CDR3 nucleotide sequence: TGTGCCAGCAGTGAACGCGGGGGAACTGAAGCTTTCTTT. Translation gives CASSERGGTEAFF.

This clonotype was picked up a small number of times. The V gene is TRBV7-3, the J gene TRBJ1-1, with D unresolved. Germline loops: CDR1 SGHTA, CDR2 FQGTGA. V was shortened by 1 base and J by 8 bases, with 8 bases between the two germline ends. This CDR3 comprises 12 residues. CDR3 protein: CASSLNGYEAFF. The CDR3 bases are TGTGCCAGCAGCTTAAACGGATACGAAGCTTTCTTT.

Many counts were recorded for this clonotype. This sequence joins TRBV7-8 and TRBJ2-1; 8 bases are a match to TRBD1. Per germline, CDR1 SGHVS and CDR2 FQNEAQ. With V trimmed by 5 bases and J by 2 bases, 5 bases remained unmatched. This CDR3 has 15 residues. The CDR3 DNA reads TGTGCCAGCAGCCCAGGGGGCTCCCCCTACAATGAGCAGTTCTTC. It translates to CASSPGGSPYNEQFF.

This clonotype appeared many times. V is TRBV11-3 and J is TRBJ2-1; 13 bases align to TRBD2. Trimming cost V 4 bases and J 14 bases; bases outside gene matches: 8. The CDR3 runs to 14 residues. Per germline, CDR1 SGHNT and CDR2 YENEEA. The CDR3 coding sequence is TGTGCCAGCAGCTCCCTAGCGACTAGCGGGAGGAAGTTCTTC. Translated: CASSSLATSGRKFF. Together with reference TRBV11-3 and TRBJ2-1, the CDR3 gives the full variable domain: EAGVVQSPRYKIIEKKQPVAFWCNPISGHNTLYWYLQNLGQGPELLIRYENEEAVDDSQLPKDRFSAERLKGVDSTLKIQPAELGDSAVYLCASSSLATSGRKFFGPGTRLTVL.

The table lists this clonotype with many counts. This sequence joins TRBV27 and TRBJ2-7, with D perhaps TRBD1 or TRBD2 (5 bases each). This CDR3 comprises 14 residues. The germline V gene encodes CDR1 MNHEY and CDR2 SMNVEV (reference sequence). The V and J ends lost 7 bases and 2 bases respectively, with 15 bases between them. In DNA, the CDR3 is TGTGCCAGCACAACACCGGGGCCCACCTACGAGCAGTACTTC. Amino acid sequence: CASTTPGPTYEQYF.

A note on this clonotype: This is likely an artifact of a read error, given a far larger clone one base away. V gene TRBV13 combines with J gene TRBJ2-7; D is unclear. CDR3 length: 13 residues. Germline loops: CDR1 PRHDT, CDR2 FYEKMQ (reference sequence). CDR3 in amino acids: CAGSLVFPYEQYF. CDR3 coding DNA: TGTGCCGGCAGTTTAGTCTTCCCCTACGAGCAGTACTTC.

The CDR3 loop is CASRGTEDYEQYF. CDR3 nucleotide sequence: TGTGCCAGCAGGGGGACGGAAGACTACGAGCAGTACTTC. The gene calls are TRBV5-4 and TRBJ2-7; D tentatively fits TRBD1 or TRBD2 (5 bases each). The CDR3 contains 13 residues. Germline lookup yields CDR1 SGHNT and CDR2 YYREEE (reference sequence). Trimming removed 5 bases at V and 3 bases at J, with 12 bases between.

This clonotype has a handful of counts. The gene calls are TRBV12-3 or TRBV12-4 and TRBJ1-6, with D tentatively TRBD1 (5 bases). V was pared by 5 bases and J by 5 bases, with 10 bases between. The CDR3 totals 14 residues. The CDR3 sequence is CASSHRTHNSPLHF. The CDR3 nucleotides read TGTGCCAGCAGTCACAGGACCCATAATTCACCCCTCCACTTT.

The chain has TRBV4-1 and TRBJ1-5; D perhaps matches TRBD1 (5 bases). The V gene lost 0 bases and the J gene lost 2 bases, with 14 bases spanning the gap. The CDR3 is 17 residues long. Germline loops: CDR1 MGHRA, CDR2 YSYEKL. The chain's CDR3 is CASSQDRGVGGNQPQHF. The CDR3 nucleotides read TGCGCCAGCAGCCAAGACCGGGGGGTCGGCGGCAATCAGCCCCAGCATTTT.

This clonotype was seen at least ten times. V is TRBV7-3 and J is TRBJ2-1, with TRBD2 matching 9 bases. V dropped 5 bases and J dropped 10; count of bases not matched to a gene: 33. CDR1 and CDR2 (germline): SGHTA, FQGTGA. The CDR3 extends over 22 amino acids. In DNA form, the CDR3 reads TGTGCCAGCAGCCCACGACCCACGGACTTAGCGGGAGTATTCCCCTACTTAGGGGAGCAGTTCTTC. As protein: CASSPRPTDLAGVFPYLGEQFF.

In its sample, this clonotype was seen a few times. This rearrangement joins TRBV24-1 to TRBJ2-7; 11 bases agree with TRBD1. The CDR3 contains 15 residues. Germline CDR1 is KGHDR and CDR2 is SFDVKD. V gave up 3 bases and J gave up 3 bases; unmatched junction bases: 3. For the CDR3, the DNA is TGTGCCACCAGTGATACCGGGACAGGGGGCTACGAGCAGTACTTC. This encodes CATSDTGTGGYEQYF.

This rearrangement joins TRBV29-1 to TRBJ2-3, with D possibly being TRBD1 (6 bases). The germline CDR1 and CDR2 sequences are SQVTM and ANQGSEA. CDR3 length equals 17 residues. V was cut by 5 bases and J by 2 bases, with 23 bases left in between. The CDR3 spells CSVRGVGGQGLTDTQYF. CDR3 nucleotide sequence: TGCAGCGTTAGAGGTGTTGGCGGGCAGGGGCTCACAGATACGCAGTATTTT.

This clonotype was counted once. CDR3: CASSPSSANTEAFF. Written as DNA, the CDR3 is TGTGCCAGCAGCCCGAGCAGTGCCAACACTGAAGCTTTCTTT. J is TRBJ1-1 and V is TRBV3-1; D is uncertain. The CDR3 has 14 residues. Germline V lookup: CDR1 LGHDT, CDR2 YNNKEL (reference sequence). V was trimmed by 4 bases and J by 2 bases, leaving 11 bases between them.

This clonotype was seen at least ten times. Here the CDR3 reads CASSPGRQVNQPQHF. CDR3 DNA: TGTGCCAGCAGTCCCGGACGACAAGTCAATCAGCCCCAGCATTTT. The V and J genes are TRBV28 and TRBJ1-5; D unclear. Germline V gene lookup returns CDR1 MDHEN and CDR2 SYDVKM. The germline V and J ends were trimmed by 5 bases and 3 bases, with 14 bases remaining between them. This CDR3 spans 15 amino acids.

The chain recombines TRBV6-5 with TRBJ2-7; D may be TRBD1 or TRBD2 (5 bases each). The CDR3 covers 17 residues. Germline loops: CDR1 MNHEY, CDR2 SVGAGI. V lost 2 bases, J lost 3 bases, and 20 bases lay in between. The CDR3 reads CASSYHPIGATVYEQYF. As DNA, the CDR3 is TGTGCCAGCAGTTACCACCCCATCGGGGCGACTGTCTACGAGCAGTACTTC.

CDR3 protein: CASSLLVEKLFF. The CDR3 coding sequence is TGTGCCAGCAGCTTATTGGTTGAAAAACTGTTTTTT. The chain links TRBV7-9 to TRBJ1-4; D remains ambiguous. The CDR3 covers 12 residues. Deletions cut 2 bases from V and 7 bases from J, with 5 bases between. In germline, CDR1 is SEHNR, CDR2 FQNEAQ (reference sequence).

The table lists this clonotype with a count of one. This chain connects TRBV20-1 to TRBJ2-5, with 10 bases aligning to TRBD2. The CDR3 consists of 14 residues. Germline assignment: CDR1 DFQATT and CDR2 SNEGSKA (reference sequence). Germline trimming cut 5 bases from V and 5 bases from J; bases unmatched to any gene: 8. This CDR3 is CSAPRSGGAETQYF. DNA of the CDR3: TGCAGTGCTCCCAGGAGCGGGGGGGCGGAGACCCAGTACTTC.

This clonotype has more than one count but fewer than ten. The rearrangement links TRBV2 to TRBJ2-1, with D perhaps assigned TRBD1 or TRBD2 (5 bases each). Germline V gene sequence: CDR1 SNHLY, CDR2 FYNNEI. This CDR3 has 15 amino acids. With 1 base removed from V and 9 bases from J, the gap between germline ends came to 16 bases. CDR3 in DNA: TGTGCCAGCAGTGAAGGGTCAGACTACCAGGGTGAGCAGTTCTTC. This translates into CASSEGSDYQGEQFF.

Comments on this clonotype: A much larger clone differs from this one at a single base, so this may be a read error. No conserved phenylalanine or tryptophan is present at the end of the CDR3, so a read error is the likely explanation. V is TRBV4-2 and J is TRBJ2-7; TRBD2 aligns across 8 bases. Germline values: CDR1 LGHNA, CDR2 YNFKEQ. J lost 6 bases, V lost 4 bases, and 11 bases had no gene match. There are 15 residues in the CDR3. The CDR3: CASSPRGAGGSEQYL. CDR3 DNA: TGTGCCAGCAGCCCTCGGGGGGCGGGGGGCTCCGAGCAGTACTTA.

A few counts support this clonotype. The chain combines TRBV10-3 with TRBJ1-1; no reliable D call. This CDR3 comprises 13 residues. The V gene lost 4 bases and the J gene lost 1 base, with 7 bases spanning the gap. Germline loops: CDR1 ENHRY, CDR2 SYGVKD. CDR3 bases: TGTGCCATCAGTGGAGCTAAGAACACTGAAGCTTTCTTT. Its protein product is CAISGAKNTEAFF.

This clonotype was counted at least ten times. The V and J genes are TRBV13 and TRBJ2-1; unclear D gene. Germline V lookup: CDR1 PRHDT, CDR2 FYEKMQ (reference sequence). Trimming stripped 5 bases from V and 8 bases from J, with 13 bases between. The CDR3 length is 13 residues. As DNA, the CDR3 is TGTGCCAGCAGCCTCTCGGGTTTTGATGAGCAGTTCTTC. Encoded protein: CASSLSGFDEQFF. The whole variable domain, filled in from reference TRBV13 and TRBJ2-1, reads AAGVIQSPRHLIKEKRETATLKCYPIPRHDTVYWYQQGPGQDPQFLISFYEKMQSDKGSIPDRFSAQQFSDYHSELNMSSLELGDSALYFCASSLSGFDEQFFGPGTRLTVL.

This clonotype occurred many times. The V call is TRBV7-2, the J call TRBJ2-5; 8 nucleotides line up with TRBD2. This CDR3 has 15 amino acids. Per the germline V gene, CDR1 is SGHTA and CDR2 is FQGNSA. V trimming: 4 bases; J trimming: 4 bases; junction bases outside the gene matches: 8. The CDR3 loop is CASSSTSGGRETQYF. CDR3 in DNA: TGTGCCAGCAGCTCTACCAGCGGGGGCAGAGAGACCCAGTACTTC. Filled out from reference TRBV7-2 and TRBJ2-5, the complete variable domain reads GAGVSQSPSNKVTEKGKDVELRCDPISGHTALYWYRQSLGQGLEFLIYFQGNSAPDKSGLPSDRFSAERTGGSVSTLTIQRTQQEDSAVYLCASSSTSGGRETQYFGPGTRLLVL.

The chain joins TRBV7-3 to TRBJ2-1, with D possibly being TRBD2 (6 bases). This CDR3 has 17 amino acids. V was clipped by 5 bases and J by 2 bases, with 19 bases between them. Germline values: CDR1 SGHTA, CDR2 FQGTGA. CDR3 in amino acids: CASSILPPAGAYNEQFF. The DNA of the CDR3 is TGTGCCAGCAGCATCTTGCCCCCAGCGGGTGCCTACAATGAGCAGTTCTTC. The entire variable domain, with the rest obtained from reference TRBV7-3 and TRBJ2-1, is as follows: GAGVSQTPSNKVTEKGKYVELRCDPISGHTALYWYRQSLGQGPEFLIYFQGTGAADDSGLPNDRFFAVRPEGSVSTLKIQRTERGDSAVYLCASSILPPAGAYNEQFFGPGTRLTVL.

This clonotype was seen a handful of times. The rearrangement links TRBV5-1 to TRBJ2-3; D is undetermined. The germline V gene has CDR1 SGHRS and CDR2 YFSETQ. V was shortened by 4 bases and J by 1 base, with 10 bases between the two germline ends. The CDR3 is 14 residues long. This CDR3 reads CASSPVRGTDTQYF. The CDR3 nucleotides read TGCGCCAGCAGCCCCGTAAGGGGCACAGATACGCAGTATTTT.

This clonotype has at least ten counts. This chain connects TRBV5-6 to TRBJ1-2; D is undetermined. V was trimmed by 0 bases and J by 8 bases, leaving 11 bases between them. Germline-derived CDR1 and CDR2 are SGHDT and YYEEEE. The CDR3 extends over 13 amino acids. CDR3 nucleotides: TGTGCCAGCAGCTTGGCCGGCATCCAAGGCTACACCTTC. The encoded protein is CASSLAGIQGYTF.

This clonotype was detected ten times or more. This chain uses TRBV3-1 with TRBJ2-1; D call uncertain. Germline V CDR1 and CDR2: LGHDT, YNNKEL (reference sequence). Trimming removed 5 bases from V and 5 bases from J, with 10 bases in between. This CDR3 is built from 13 residues. Here the CDR3 reads CASSVVPDNEQFF. The DNA of the CDR3 is TGTGCCAGCAGCGTGGTGCCAGACAATGAGCAGTTCTTC.

Many counts were recorded for this clonotype. The gene calls are TRBV5-1 and TRBJ2-3, with TRBD2 matching over 8 bases. Looked up from germline, CDR1 is SGHRS and CDR2 is YFSETQ. This CDR3 comprises 16 residues. Trimming took 0 bases from V and 0 from J; bases not matched to a gene: 3. This CDR3 reads CASSLGKRGSTDTQYF. CDR3 coding DNA: TGCGCCAGCAGCTTGGGGAAGCGGGGGAGCACAGATACGCAGTATTTT.

This rearrangement joins TRBV2 to TRBJ1-1; unclear D gene. Between the trimmed V and J ends, which lost 7 bases and 0 bases, there was a span of 6 bases. This CDR3 has 12 amino acids. Germline loops: CDR1 SNHLY, CDR2 FYNNEI. CDR3 loop: CASTLMNTEAFF. The CDR3 bases are TGTGCCAGCACCTTGATGAACACTGAAGCTTTCTTT. The complete variable domain, with remaining parts taken from reference TRBV2 and TRBJ1-1, reads EPEVTQTPSHQVTQMGQEVILRCVPISNHLYFYWYRQILGQKVEFLVSFYNNEISEKSEIFDDQFSVERPDGSNFTLKIRSTKLEDSAMYFCASTLMNTEAFFGQGTRLTVV.

This chain connects TRBV5-1 to TRBJ1-2, with D possibly being TRBD1 (5 bases). V lost 7 bases and J lost 5, with 12 bases in between. This CDR3 contains 12 residues. CDR1 SGHRS and CDR2 YFSETQ come from the germline V gene. The CDR3 sequence: CASGRDGYGYTF. CDR3 bases: TGCGCCAGCGGCCGGGACGGATATGGCTACACCTTC.

This clonotype has ten or more counts. V and J are TRBV18 and TRBJ1-1, with 7 bases aligning to TRBD1. Germline values: CDR1 KGHSH, CDR2 LQKENI. V dropped 2 bases and J dropped 5; count of bases not matched to a gene: 5. CDR3 size: 14 residues. The DNA for the CDR3 is TGTGCCAGCTCACCATATTCAGGGGGTACTGAAGCTTTCTTT. Protein product: CASSPYSGGTEAFF.

This clonotype was counted only a few times. The chain uses TRBV12-3 or TRBV12-4 and TRBJ2-5; 10 bases line up with TRBD2. V lost 3 bases and J lost 3; bases outside the gene matches: 7. CDR3 length equals 16 residues. DNA of the CDR3: TGTGCCAGCAGTTTGCACCGGGGACTAGCGAAAGAGACCCAGTACTTC. This encodes CASSLHRGLAKETQYF.